One sample yielded the 30 T cell receptor beta chains listed below, sequenced in a study of T cell repertoires in cytomegalovirus infection. TCRdb used MiXCR to reprocess the reads, holding one entry per CDR3 protein. The sample comprises about 85,000 distinct CDR3 sequences, 40% to 50% of which are singletons, and 85% to 95% rests with the top ten. Their antigen targets remain unknown. The sample was CD8+ T cells from cultured PBMCs, taken from culture after CMV antigen stimulation. The receptors shown here come from a human donor in good health (CMV status not recorded). Some clones in this sample may be carry-over from other donors' samples.

This clonotype turned up a few times. J is TRBJ2-1 and V is TRBV6-2 or TRBV6-3, with 9 bases lining up with TRBD2. The CDR3 loop spans 17 amino acids. Germline CDR1 reads MNHEY; CDR2 reads SVGEGT. V trimming: 5 bases; J trimming: 4 bases; junction bases outside the gene matches: 12. The CDR3 spells CASSQSRAGGPYNEQFF. In DNA, the CDR3 is TGTGCCAGCAGTCAATCCCGAGCGGGAGGACCGTACAATGAGCAGTTCTTC.

Details on this clonotype: A junction end diverges from the germline sequence, so it may reflect a read error. The rearrangement links TRBV28 to TRBJ1-1; a possible D gene is TRBD1 (6 bases). The CDR3 has 12 residues. Germline V gene data show CDR1 as MDHEN and CDR2 as SYDVKM. The CDR3 loop reads CASSFRGADAFF. The CDR3 nucleotides read TGTGCCAGCAGTTTCCGGGGGGCTGATGCTTTCTTT.

This clonotype occurred once. The V gene is TRBV24-1, the J gene TRBJ2-2; no clear D. Germline assignment: CDR1 KGHDR and CDR2 SFDVKD. The CDR3 is made up of 17 amino acids. V lost 0 bases, J lost 6 bases, and 16 bases lay in between. CDR3 bases: TGTGCCACCAGTGATTTGCCCGGGTCCATGAAGGCCGGGGAGCTGTTTTTT. It yields the protein CATSDLPGSMKAGELFF.

This clonotype was seen more than once but under ten times. The chain recombines TRBV12-3 or TRBV12-4 with TRBJ1-1, with D tentatively TRBD1 (5 bases). This CDR3 is 18 amino acids long. V shed 5 bases and J shed 0 bases, with 22 bases lying between them. The CDR3: CASSIPQVGPAMNTEAFF. As DNA, the CDR3 is TGTGCCAGCAGTATACCCCAGGTGGGGCCTGCGATGAACACTGAAGCTTTCTTT.

This clonotype was picked up a small number of times. The chain recombines TRBV20-1 with TRBJ1-6; D ambiguous. The CDR3 has 12 amino acids. The germline V gene has CDR1 DFQATT and CDR2 SNEGSKA (reference sequence). The V gene lost 2 bases and the J gene lost 14 bases, with 13 bases spanning the gap. CDR3 sequence: CSARLGGSALHF. The CDR3 DNA is TGCAGTGCTAGATTGGGCGGTTCGGCCCTCCACTTT.

The rearrangement links TRBV11-2 to TRBJ2-2, with TRBD1 matching 9 bases. The CDR3 covers 15 residues. With 1 base clipped from V and 6 bases from J, the junction kept 3 bases outside the gene matches. Germline assignment: CDR1 SGHAT and CDR2 FQNNGV. CDR3 in amino acids: CASSLGDRVAGELFF. Here the CDR3 DNA reads TGTGCCAGCAGCTTAGGGGACAGGGTGGCCGGGGAGCTGTTTTTT. The whole variable domain, filled in from reference TRBV11-2 and TRBJ2-2, reads EAGVAQSPRYKIIEKRQSVAFWCNPISGHATLYWYQQILGQGPKLLIQFQNNGVVDDSQLPKDRFSAERLKGVDSTLKIQPAKLEDSAVYLCASSLGDRVAGELFFGEGSRLTVL.

The CDR3, as DNA: TGTGCCAGCAGTGCGGACAGGGGAAGGCAGGAGAGGGGTGGAGAGCAGTACTTC. This translates into CASSADRGRQERGGEQYF. The genes are TRBV6-1 and TRBJ2-7; 9 positions agree with TRBD1. The junction had 20 bases not matched to a gene; V was cut back by 4 bases and J by 7 bases. The CDR3 extends over 18 amino acids. CDR1 and CDR2 from the germline V gene are MNHNS and SASEGT.

This clonotype appeared a few times. This chain joins TRBV6-1 and TRBJ2-3; D is tentatively TRBD1 or TRBD2 (6 bases each). The CDR3 has 16 amino acids. Trimming stripped 1 base from V and 0 bases from J, with 11 bases between. The germline gives CDR1 MNHNS, CDR2 SASEGT. The CDR3 reads CASSEVGGPSTDTQYF. In DNA, the CDR3 is TGTGCCAGCAGTGAAGTAGGGGGGCCGAGCACAGATACGCAGTATTTT.

This chain joins TRBV5-6 and TRBJ2-5; D call uncertain. V lost 0 bases and J 5 bases, leaving 11 bases between the germline ends. The CDR3 spans 14 residues. Germline V gene data show CDR1 as SGHDT and CDR2 as YYEEEE. CDR3 sequence reads: CASSLDSPRETQYF. In DNA form, the CDR3 reads TGTGCCAGCAGCTTGGACAGCCCCCGGGAGACCCAGTACTTC.

The rearrangement links TRBV7-9 to TRBJ2-5; TRBD1 is a possible D gene (5 bases). V shed 5 bases and J shed 5 bases, with 12 bases lying between them. Germline CDR1 SEHNR, CDR2 FQNEAQ (reference sequence). CDR3 length equals 13 residues. The CDR3 protein is CASSPRQLETQYF. The CDR3, as DNA: TGTGCCAGCAGCCCACGACAGCTGGAGACCCAGTACTTC.

This clonotype has more than one count but fewer than ten. The gene calls are TRBV7-3 and TRBJ2-2; D not certain. This CDR3 spans 12 amino acids. Trimming cost V 5 bases and J 6 bases, with 7 bases left between them. Germline assignment: CDR1 SGHTA and CDR2 FQGTGA. CDR3 nucleotide sequence: TGTGCCAGCAGCCCCTGGCCCGGGGAGCTGTTTTTT. Amino acids: CASSPWPGELFF.

The V gene is TRBV6-1, the J gene TRBJ2-7; 8 bases are a match to TRBD1. Germline lookup yields CDR1 MNHNS and CDR2 SASEGT. Unmatched junction bases numbered 6, after V lost 2 bases and J lost 0 bases. This CDR3 spans 16 amino acids. This chain's CDR3 is CASSERTGTSSYEQYF. The CDR3 coding sequence is TGTGCCAGCAGTGAAAGGACAGGGACAAGCTCCTACGAGCAGTACTTC.

The V gene is TRBV2, the J gene TRBJ2-1; 8 bases are shared with TRBD2. The germline V gene encodes CDR1 SNHLY and CDR2 FYNNEI. This CDR3 has 13 amino acids. V lost 10 bases and J lost 8; bases outside the gene matches: 10. In DNA, the CDR3 is TGTGCCAAACACGGGAGGGGGATCGATGAGCAGTTCTTC. Protein product: CAKHGRGIDEQFF.

This clonotype has just one count. The V gene is TRBV4-2, the J gene TRBJ2-5; possible D gene TRBD2, 7 bases. Germline V gene data show CDR1 as LGHNA and CDR2 as YNFKEQ. V shed 0 bases and J shed 5 bases, with 22 bases lying between them. This CDR3 contains 18 residues. The CDR3 sequence is CASSQEEKGEGPQETQYF. In nucleotides, the CDR3 is TGTGCCAGCAGCCAAGAGGAGAAGGGGGAGGGCCCTCAGGAGACCCAGTACTTC.

The CDR3 DNA sequence: TGTGCCAGCAGTTCAAACCTACGCGGGATAACCCACCCCAATGAGCAGTTCTTC. It translates to CASSSNLRGITHPNEQFF. The chain is built from TRBV6-6 and TRBJ2-1; possibly TRBD2 for D (6 bases). The V gene's germline CDR1 is MNHNY and CDR2 SVGAGI (reference sequence). With 4 bases removed from V and 6 bases from J, the gap between germline ends came to 25 bases. The CDR3 consists of 18 residues.

The genes are TRBV27 and TRBJ1-5; a weak D match, TRBD1 (6 bases). The germline gives CDR1 MNHEY, CDR2 SMNVEV (reference sequence). The V gene lost 10 bases and the J gene lost 2 bases, with 15 bases spanning the gap. The CDR3 sequence is 14 residues long. CDR3 residues: CATGWSGGNQPQHF. CDR3 DNA: TGTGCCACCGGTTGGTCAGGGGGCAATCAGCCCCAGCATTTT.

This clonotype appeared once. Given a much more abundant clone one base away, this may be a read error. The chain links TRBV3-1 to TRBJ2-7; D may be TRBD1 (5 bases). V lost 10 bases, J lost 3 bases, and 16 bases lay in between. The CDR3 contains 13 residues. From germline, CDR1 is LGHDT and CDR2 YNNKEL (reference sequence). The CDR3 sequence: CAIAKGVLYEQYF. As DNA, the CDR3 is TGTGCCATCGCTAAAGGGGTTCTCTACGAGCAGTACTTC.

This sequence joins TRBV12-3 or TRBV12-4 and TRBJ1-1; D not certain. Trimming removed 4 bases at V and 2 bases at J, with 14 bases between. The CDR3 is 15 residues long. As DNA, the CDR3 is TGTGCCAGCAGTTCGACCGCGGAGAGAAACACTGAAGCTTTCTTT. Residues: CASSSTAERNTEAFF.

The chain recombines TRBV7-8 with TRBJ1-1; weak D call: TRBD1 (6 bases). The ends were cut back, 8 bases at V and 3 bases at J, with 19 bases in the middle. The germline CDR1 and CDR2 sequences are SGHVS and FQNEAQ. The CDR3 loop spans 15 amino acids. CDR3 residues: CASRGHQGVDTEAFF. The DNA of the CDR3 is TGTGCCAGCCGGGGGCACCAGGGTGTTGACACTGAAGCTTTCTTT.

The genes are TRBV7-4 and TRBJ1-1, with D possibly matching TRBD1 (5 bases). V was clipped by 5 bases and J by 0 bases, with 22 bases between them. The CDR3 spans 18 residues. Germline-derived CDR1 and CDR2 are SGHVT and SQSDAQ. CDR3 sequence: CASSPIGRGSLMNTEAFF. CDR3 nucleotide sequence: TGTGCCAGCAGCCCAATAGGGCGGGGCAGTTTAATGAACACTGAAGCTTTCTTT.

This clonotype was seen a few times. The rearrangement joins TRBV18 to TRBJ1-2; TRBD1 might be the D (5 bases). This CDR3 spans 18 amino acids. CDR1 is KGHSH, CDR2 LQKENI, per germline. Trimming removed 3 bases at V and 4 bases at J, with 24 bases between. The CDR3 sequence: CASSPPYDSTALSYGYTF. The CDR3 DNA follows: TGTGCCAGCTCACCCCCTTATGATTCGACAGCCCTTTCCTATGGCTACACCTTC.

This clonotype was detected once. The rearrangement joins TRBV28 to TRBJ1-2; 7 nucleotides match TRBD1. Germline loops: CDR1 MDHEN, CDR2 SYDVKM. J gave up 4 bases and V 2 bases, and 19 bases lay outside the gene matches. This CDR3 is built from 19 residues. The CDR3 loop reads CASSLPRTGGGEGTYGYTF. CDR3 DNA: TGTGCCAGCAGTTTACCCCGGACCGGAGGGGGCGAGGGTACCTATGGCTACACCTTC.

The V gene is TRBV20-1, the J gene TRBJ2-1; D perhaps matches TRBD1 (6 bases). Germline CDR1 DFQATT, CDR2 SNEGSKA (reference sequence). The ends were cut back, 3 bases at V and 5 bases at J, with 11 bases in the middle. This CDR3 comprises 13 residues. CDR3 bases: TGCAGTGCTAGGGACAGAACTAACAATGAGCAGTTCTTC. It yields the protein CSARDRTNNEQFF.

The rearrangement joins TRBV7-9 to TRBJ2-1; 12 bases line up with TRBD2. The V segment lost 1 base and the J segment 8 bases; nucleotides outside the gene matches: 3. Germline assignment: CDR1 SEHNR and CDR2 FQNEAQ (reference sequence). The CDR3 loop spans 15 amino acids. The CDR3 loop is CASSLVTSGSDEQFF. CDR3 sequence (DNA): TGTGCCAGCAGCTTAGTGACTAGCGGGAGCGATGAGCAGTTCTTC.

In this sample, this clonotype turned up a few times. The rearrangement links TRBV3-1 to TRBJ1-1; tentative D call: TRBD1 (6 bases). The germline gives CDR1 LGHDT, CDR2 YNNKEL (reference sequence). The CDR3 is 15 residues long. Trimming stripped 4 bases from V and 1 base from J, with 13 bases between. The CDR3 DNA is TGTGCCAGCAGCCCCCGGACAGCTAGGAACACTGAAGCTTTCTTT. Translated, it gives CASSPRTARNTEAFF.

The V gene is TRBV10-1, the J gene TRBJ2-7, with D uncertain. Germline loops: CDR1 WNHNN, CDR2 SYGVQD (reference sequence). V was cut by 2 bases and J by 3 bases, with 8 bases left in between. This CDR3 is built from 13 residues. The CDR3 region has the DNA TGCGCCAGCAGTGAGGGGGAAAACTACGAGCAGTACTTC. This codes for CASSEGENYEQYF.

This clonotype was seen more than once but under ten times. The chain employs TRBV5-1 and TRBJ2-1, with a weak D call TRBD2 (5 bases). This CDR3 contains 13 residues. Trimming left V 3 bases short and J 5 bases short, with 9 bases between. Per the germline V gene, CDR1 is SGHRS and CDR2 is YFSETQ. CDR3 DNA: TGCGCCAGCAGCTCGGGGTCTCACAATGAGCAGTTCTTC. It translates to CASSSGSHNEQFF.

This clonotype was recorded a few times. The CDR3: CASSGSLRGGLAGVYNEQFF. The CDR3 DNA is TGTGCCAGCAGCGGATCCCTCCGGGGGGGACTAGCGGGGGTCTACAATGAGCAGTTCTTC. The genes are TRBV7-6 and TRBJ2-1; 14 bases line up with TRBD2. This CDR3 region has 20 residues. V trimming: 5 bases; J trimming: 3 bases; junction bases outside the gene matches: 15. In germline, CDR1 is SGHVS, CDR2 FNYEAQ.

There are a few counts of this clonotype. V gene TRBV18 combines with J gene TRBJ1-4; weak D call: TRBD1 (6 bases). CDR3 length: 15 residues. Trimming pared 3 bases from V and 4 bases from J, leaving 12 bases between. Germline V gene lookup returns CDR1 KGHSH and CDR2 LQKENI. Here the CDR3 DNA reads TGTGCCAGCTCACCGAGGGGGGCTTATAATGAAAAACTGTTTTTT. This encodes CASSPRGAYNEKLFF.

The chain couples TRBV12-3 or TRBV12-4 to TRBJ2-2; possibly TRBD1 or TRBD2 for D (5 bases each). This CDR3 contains 13 residues. V was cut by 11 bases and J by 7 bases, with 17 bases left in between. CDR3 protein: CAAGTLGHGELFF. The DNA for the CDR3 is TGTGCCGCCGGGACCCTGGGGCACGGGGAGCTGTTTTTT.